A selection of T cell receptor beta chains follows, all from one sample in a study of blood T cell repertoires in COVID-19. Repertoires were generated with immunoSEQ multiplex PCR, while TCRdb's copy carries only in-frame clones and drops some. The sample yields under 350,000 clones, 85% seen once. The sequencing input was peripheral blood. The receptors come from a human donor in a cohort sampled during active COVID-19. The conserved cysteine and the conserved F or W are not part of the CDR3 here. A D gene is named only where the DNA matches it firmly.

V,J,D,CDR3
TRBV7-9,TRBJ1-1,-,ASSSTRNTEAF
TRBV4-2,TRBJ1-5,-,ASSQGSGLDQPQH
TRBV10-3,TRBJ2-7,TRBD1,AISGQWDRGEYEQY
TRBV24-1,TRBJ2-1,-,ATSDWTGGQRNEQF
TRBV2,TRBJ1-5,TRBD1,ASSERGTGLGQPQH
TRBV3-1/TRBV3-2,TRBJ1-1,-,ASSQGLPAGGVEAF
TRBV18,TRBJ1-4,TRBD1,ASSPESTGEKLF
TRBV6-5,TRBJ2-3,TRBD2,ASRSGGQGADTQY
TRBV18,TRBJ2-1,-,ASSPRRGDEQF
TRBV18,TRBJ2-1,TRBD2,ASSSGGSSYNEQF
TRBV20-1,TRBJ2-3,TRBD2,SASTPPSGGYDTQY
TRBV27,TRBJ1-2,-,ASRGADGYT
TRBV6-6,TRBJ2-5,-,ASSYLAAGKETQY
TRBV5-3,TRBJ1-5,TRBD1,ARSLKGQGNEPQH
TRBV24-1,TRBJ2-3,-,ATSWRAADTQY
TRBV6-5,TRBJ2-7,TRBD1,ASTGDPREQY
TRBV24-1,TRBJ1-2,TRBD1,ATSDSGGRGGYT
TRBV6-1,TRBJ2-1,-,ASSEATGMGNEQF
TRBV7-6,TRBJ1-6,TRBD1,ASSRGQLLYNSPLH
TRBV24-1,TRBJ2-5,-,ATSDLLGGQGETQY
TRBV7-9,TRBJ2-7,TRBD1,ASSLGGPGQY
TRBV30,TRBJ2-5,TRBD2,AWSVWRTSGGQETQY
TRBV7-9,TRBJ2-7,TRBD2,ASSLQGAGAYEQY
TRBV7-2,TRBJ2-7,TRBD1,ASSWDSFYEQY
TRBV19,TRBJ1-1,-,ASSWAGNTEAF
TRBV5-1,TRBJ1-1,TRBD1,ASSLTGDWTEAF
TRBV13,TRBJ1-2,-,ASSLDRFPFQGYT
TRBV10-3,TRBJ1-1,-,AISEFARATEAF
TRBV3-1/TRBV3-2,TRBJ2-2,TRBD2,ASSRLAGGRGELF
TRBV9,TRBJ1-2,-,ASSVEQEIAYGYT
TRBV2,TRBJ2-3,TRBD2,ASRAASGGRTDTQY
TRBV7-9,TRBJ2-2,TRBD1,ASSSAGQGVTGELF
TRBV7-9,TRBJ1-3,TRBD1,ASSENRGLGNTIY
TRBV6-5,TRBJ1-1,TRBD1,ASSYSLPGQGMTD
TRBV12-5,TRBJ1-2,TRBD1,ASGLASGQGIVGYT
TRBV9,TRBJ2-7,TRBD1,ASSPGGRRIALGEQY
TRBV10-3,TRBJ1-1,-,AISETGYTEAF
TRBV5-1,TRBJ2-1,-,ASSLDSHNEQF
TRBV5-1,TRBJ1-5,TRBD1,ASSIETGGNQPQH
TRBV29-1,TRBJ2-2,-,SVRPDSNTGELF
TRBV7-2,TRBJ1-5,-,ASSLGGGFGQPQH